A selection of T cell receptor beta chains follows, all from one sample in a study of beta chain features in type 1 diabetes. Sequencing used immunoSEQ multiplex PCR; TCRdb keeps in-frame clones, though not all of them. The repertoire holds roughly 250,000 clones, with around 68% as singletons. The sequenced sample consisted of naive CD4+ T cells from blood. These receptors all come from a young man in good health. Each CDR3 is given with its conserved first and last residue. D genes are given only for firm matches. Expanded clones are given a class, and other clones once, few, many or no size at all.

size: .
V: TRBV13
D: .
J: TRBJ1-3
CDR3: CASSLGNSGNTIYF
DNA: TGTGCCAGCAGCTTAGGGAACTCTGGAAACACCATATATTTT

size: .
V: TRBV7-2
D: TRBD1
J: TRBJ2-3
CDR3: CASSRQGPTDTQYF
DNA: TGTGCCAGCAGCCGACAGGGGCCCACAGATACGCAGTATTTT

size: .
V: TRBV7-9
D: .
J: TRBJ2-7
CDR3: CASKPTPGGRTYEQYF
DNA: TGTGCCAGCAAACCCACCCCCGGGGGCAGAACCTACGAGCAGTACTTC

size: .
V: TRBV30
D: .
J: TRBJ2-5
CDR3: CALTGPYQETQYF
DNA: TGTGCCTTGACGGGGCCGTACCAAGAGACCCAGTACTTC

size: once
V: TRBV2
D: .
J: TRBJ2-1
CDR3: CASSDYGGQFF
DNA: TGTGCCAGCAGTGACTACGGCGGGCAGTTCTTC

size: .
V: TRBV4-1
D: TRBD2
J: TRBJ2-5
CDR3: CASSPGLAGVGETQYF
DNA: TGCGCCAGCAGCCCGGGACTAGCGGGAGTCGGAGAGACCCAGTACTTC

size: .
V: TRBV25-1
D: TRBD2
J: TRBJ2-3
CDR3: CASSPGLAGNTDTQYF
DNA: TGTGCCAGCAGTCCCGGACTAGCGGGCAACACAGATACGCAGTATTTT

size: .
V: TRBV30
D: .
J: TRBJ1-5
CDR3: CAWSLQGQPQHF
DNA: TGTGCCTGGAGCCTACAGGGTCAGCCCCAGCATTTT

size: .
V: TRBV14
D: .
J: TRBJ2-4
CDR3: CASSLGGNIQYF
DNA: TGTGCCAGCAGCCTTGGGGGAAACATTCAGTACTTC

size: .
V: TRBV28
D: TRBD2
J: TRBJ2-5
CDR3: CASSLAGLLGETQYF
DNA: TGTGCCAGCAGCCTAGCGGGCCTATTGGGGGAGACCCAGTACTTC

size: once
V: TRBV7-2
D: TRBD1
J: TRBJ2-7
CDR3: CASSLVQGANEQYF
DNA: TGTGCCAGCAGCTTAGTACAGGGGGCCAACGAGCAGTACTTC

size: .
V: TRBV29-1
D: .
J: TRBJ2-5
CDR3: CSAALVGETQYF
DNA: TGCAGCGCTGCATTGGTGGGAGAGACCCAGTACTTC

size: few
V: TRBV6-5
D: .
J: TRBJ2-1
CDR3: CASSYDGLGGHNEQFF
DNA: TGTGCCAGCAGTTACGACGGACTAGGGGGTCACAATGAGCAGTTCTTC

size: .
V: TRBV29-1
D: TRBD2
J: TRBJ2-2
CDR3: CSVEDMASGNTGELFF
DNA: TGCAGCGTTGAAGATATGGCTAGCGGTAACACCGGGGAGCTGTTTTTT

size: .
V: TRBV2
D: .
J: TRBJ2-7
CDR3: CASSLTYEQYF
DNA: TGTGCCAGCAGTCTAACCTACGAGCAGTACTTC

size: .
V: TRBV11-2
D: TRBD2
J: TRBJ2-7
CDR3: CASSPAPAGALEQYF
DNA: TGTGCCAGCAGCCCCGCCCCAGCGGGAGCTCTCGAGCAGTACTTC

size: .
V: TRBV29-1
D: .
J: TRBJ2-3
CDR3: CSVDGRWGPADTQYF
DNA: TGCAGCGTCGATGGGAGGTGGGGTCCCGCAGATACGCAGTATTTT

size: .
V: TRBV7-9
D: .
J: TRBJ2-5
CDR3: CASSKTGTLFTQYF
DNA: TGTGCCAGCAGCAAGACCGGGACGCTGTTTACCCAGTACTTC

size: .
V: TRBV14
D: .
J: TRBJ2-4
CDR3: CASSQGWENIQYF
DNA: TGTGCCAGCAGCCAAGGCTGGGAGAACATTCAGTACTTC

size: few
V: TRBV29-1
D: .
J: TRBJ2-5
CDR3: CSVLQQTQYF
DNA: TGCAGCGTACTTCAGCAGACCCAGTACTTC

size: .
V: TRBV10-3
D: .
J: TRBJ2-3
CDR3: CAISDYRGDTQYF
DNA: TGTGCCATCAGTGACTATCGGGGAGATACGCAGTATTTT

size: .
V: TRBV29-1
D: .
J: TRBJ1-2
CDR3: CSVERARGDYGYTF
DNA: TGCAGCGTTGAAAGGGCCCGAGGGGACTATGGCTACACCTTC

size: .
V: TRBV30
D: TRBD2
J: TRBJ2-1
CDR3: CAWSAGLAGNEEQFF
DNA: TGTGCCTGGAGTGCGGGACTAGCAGGGAACGAGGAGCAGTTCTTC

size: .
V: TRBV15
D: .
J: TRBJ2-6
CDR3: CATSRRLSLGGANVLTF
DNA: TGTGCCACCAGCAGACGCCTCTCCTTAGGAGGGGCCAACGTCCTGACTTTC

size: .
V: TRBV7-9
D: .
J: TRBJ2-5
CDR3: CASSQRASTQQETQYF
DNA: TGTGCCAGCAGCCAACGGGCCAGCACCCAGCAAGAGACCCAGTACTTC

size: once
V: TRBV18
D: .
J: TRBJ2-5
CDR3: CASSPGTAQETQYF
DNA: TGTGCCAGCTCACCGGGGACGGCCCAAGAGACCCAGTACTTC

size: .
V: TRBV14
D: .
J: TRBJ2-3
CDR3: CASSLYLGDTQYF
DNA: TGTGCCAGCAGCCTCTACTTGGGAGATACGCAGTATTTT

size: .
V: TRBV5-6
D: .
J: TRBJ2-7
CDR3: CASSLVGQYEQYF
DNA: TGTGCCAGCAGCTTGGTCGGACAGTACGAGCAGTACTTC

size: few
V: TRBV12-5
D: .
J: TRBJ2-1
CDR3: CASGSGAGEQFF
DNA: TGTGCTAGTGGTTCAGGGGCCGGGGAGCAGTTCTTC

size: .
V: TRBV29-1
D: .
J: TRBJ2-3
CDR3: CSVDPTTGSDTQYF
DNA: TGCAGCGTTGACCCTACGACAGGATCAGATACGCAGTATTTT

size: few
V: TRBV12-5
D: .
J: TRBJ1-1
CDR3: CASGSGTEAFF
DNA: TGTGCTAGTGGTTCAGGCACTGAAGCTTTCTTT

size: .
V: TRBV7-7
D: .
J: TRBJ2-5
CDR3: CAYGVKTQYF
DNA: TGTGCCTACGGAGTGAAGACCCAGTACTTC

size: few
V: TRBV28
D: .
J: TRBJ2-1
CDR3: CASRLTGISYNEQFF
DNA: TGTGCCAGCAGGTTAACAGGGATCTCCTACAATGAGCAGTTCTTC

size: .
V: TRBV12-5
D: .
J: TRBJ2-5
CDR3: CASGLQETQYF
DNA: TGTGCTAGTGGTTTGCAAGAGACCCAGTACTTC

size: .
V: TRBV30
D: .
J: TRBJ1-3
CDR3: CAWSGDKHGNTIYF
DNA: TGTGCCTGGAGTGGAGACAAACATGGAAACACCATATATTTT

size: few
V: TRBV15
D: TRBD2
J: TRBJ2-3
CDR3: CATSRLGGGDTDTQYF
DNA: TGTGCCACCAGCCGACTGGGCGGGGGGGACACAGATACGCAGTATTTT

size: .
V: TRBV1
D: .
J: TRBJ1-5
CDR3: CTSRNGRDYQPQHF
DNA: TGCACCAGCAGAAATGGCAGAGATTATCAGCCCCAGCATTTT

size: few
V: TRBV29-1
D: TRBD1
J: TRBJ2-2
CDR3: CSAHGQGFGELFF
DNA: TGCAGCGCTCACGGACAGGGGTTCGGGGAGCTGTTTTTT

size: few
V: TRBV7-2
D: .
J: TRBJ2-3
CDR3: CASSLMRRNWTTDTQYF
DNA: TGTGCCAGCAGCTTAATGCGGCGGAATTGGACCACAGATACGCAGTATTTT

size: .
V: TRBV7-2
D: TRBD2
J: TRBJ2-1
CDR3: CASSSSGGSYNEQFF
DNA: TGTGCCAGCAGCTCTAGCGGGGGCTCCTACAATGAGCAGTTCTTC

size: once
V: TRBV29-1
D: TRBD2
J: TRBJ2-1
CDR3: CSVASGFNEQFF
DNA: TGCAGCGTTGCTAGCGGGTTCAATGAGCAGTTCTTC

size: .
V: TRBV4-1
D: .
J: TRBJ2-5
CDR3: CASSVTRGETQYF
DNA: TGCGCCAGCAGTGTCACTAGGGGCGAGACCCAGTACTTC

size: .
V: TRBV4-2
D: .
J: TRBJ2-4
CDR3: CASSQETPPGIQYF
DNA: TGTGCCAGCAGCCAAGAAACTCCACCGGGAATTCAGTACTTC

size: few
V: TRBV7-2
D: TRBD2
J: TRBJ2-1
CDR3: CASSLAGTSGRNEQFF
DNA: TGTGCCAGCAGCCTAGCGGGGACTAGCGGGAGAAATGAGCAGTTCTTC

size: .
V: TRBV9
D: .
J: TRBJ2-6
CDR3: CASSVDTSGANVLTF
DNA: TGTGCCAGCAGCGTAGATACCTCTGGGGCCAACGTCCTGACTTTC

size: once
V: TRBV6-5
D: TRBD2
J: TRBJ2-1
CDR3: CASRGLAGSSGWQFF
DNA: TGTGCCAGCAGGGGACTAGCGGGCTCAAGCGGATGGCAGTTCTTC

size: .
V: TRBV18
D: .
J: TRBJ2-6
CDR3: CASSPLAGISGANVLTF
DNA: TGTGCCAGCTCACCACTGGCAGGGATCTCTGGGGCCAACGTCCTGACTTTC

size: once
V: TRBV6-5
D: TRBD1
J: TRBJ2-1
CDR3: CASSLAGTGLNEQFF
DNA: TGTGCCAGCAGCCTAGCCGGGACAGGGCTTAATGAGCAGTTCTTC

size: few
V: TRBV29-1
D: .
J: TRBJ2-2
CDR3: CSVGASGTGELFF
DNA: TGCAGCGTGGGGGCTAGCGGCACCGGGGAGCTGTTTTTT

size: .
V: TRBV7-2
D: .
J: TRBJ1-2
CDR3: CASSLEGYGYTF
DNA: TGTGCCAGCAGCTTAGAAGGCTATGGCTACACCTTC

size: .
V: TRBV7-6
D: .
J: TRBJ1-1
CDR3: CASSTDRNTEAFF
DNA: TGTGCCAGCAGCACGGACAGGAACACTGAAGCTTTCTTT

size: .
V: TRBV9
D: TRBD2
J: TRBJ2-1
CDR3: CASSVPGTRNNEQFF
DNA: TGTGCCAGCAGCGTACCCGGGACTAGAAACAATGAGCAGTTCTTC

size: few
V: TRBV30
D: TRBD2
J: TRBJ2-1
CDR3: CAWLAEYNEQFF
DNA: TGTGCCTGGCTAGCGGAATACAATGAGCAGTTCTTC

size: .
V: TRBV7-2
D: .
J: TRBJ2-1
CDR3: CASSLATAGFNEQFF
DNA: TGTGCCAGCAGCTTAGCCACCGCAGGCTTCAATGAGCAGTTCTTC

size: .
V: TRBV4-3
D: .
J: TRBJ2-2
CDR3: CASSTGHTNTGELFF
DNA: TGCGCCAGCTCTACGGGACATACGAACACCGGGGAGCTGTTTTTT

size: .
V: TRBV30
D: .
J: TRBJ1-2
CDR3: CAWSTGQSGYTF
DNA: TGTGCCTGGAGTACAGGGCAAAGTGGCTACACCTTC

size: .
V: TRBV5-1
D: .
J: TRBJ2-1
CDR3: CASSLGSGPYNEQFF
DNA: TGCGCCAGCAGCTTGGGAAGCGGGCCATACAATGAGCAGTTCTTC

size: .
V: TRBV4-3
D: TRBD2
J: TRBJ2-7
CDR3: CASSQEWREDEQYF
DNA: TGCGCCAGCAGCCAAGAATGGCGGGAGGACGAGCAGTACTTC

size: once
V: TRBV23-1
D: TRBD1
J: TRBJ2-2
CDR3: CASSLDRENTGELFF
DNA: TGCGCCAGCAGCCTAGACAGGGAGAACACCGGGGAGCTGTTTTTT

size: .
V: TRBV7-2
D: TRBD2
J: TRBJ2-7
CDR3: CASSHGLAPSYEQYF
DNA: TGTGCCAGCAGCCACGGACTAGCGCCGTCCTACGAGCAGTACTTC